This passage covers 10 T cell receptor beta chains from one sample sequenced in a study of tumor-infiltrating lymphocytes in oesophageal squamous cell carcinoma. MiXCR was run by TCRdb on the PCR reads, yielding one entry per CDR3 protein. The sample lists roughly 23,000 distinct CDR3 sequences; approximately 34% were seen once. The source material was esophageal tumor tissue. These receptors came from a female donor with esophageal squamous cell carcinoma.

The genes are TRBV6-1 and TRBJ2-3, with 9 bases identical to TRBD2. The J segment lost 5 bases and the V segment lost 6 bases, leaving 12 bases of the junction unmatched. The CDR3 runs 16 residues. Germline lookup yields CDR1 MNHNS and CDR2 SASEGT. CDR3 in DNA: TGTGCCAGCAGCTTAGGCCCTAGCGGGAAAGGAGATACGCAGTATTTT. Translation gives CASSLGPSGKGDTQYF.

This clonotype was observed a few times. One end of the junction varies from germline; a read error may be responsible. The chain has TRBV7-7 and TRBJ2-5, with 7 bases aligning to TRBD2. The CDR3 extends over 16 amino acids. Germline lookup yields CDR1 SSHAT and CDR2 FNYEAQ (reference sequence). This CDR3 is CASSPIRGGGRETQYF. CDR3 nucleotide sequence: TGTGCTAGCAGCCCAATCCGGGGCGGGGGAAGGGAGACCCAGTACTTC.

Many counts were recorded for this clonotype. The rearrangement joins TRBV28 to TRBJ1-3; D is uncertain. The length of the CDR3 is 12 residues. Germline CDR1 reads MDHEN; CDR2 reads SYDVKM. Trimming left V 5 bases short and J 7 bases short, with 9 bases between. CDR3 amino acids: CASSPQRNTIYF. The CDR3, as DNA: TGTGCCAGCAGTCCGCAACGGAACACCATATATTTT.

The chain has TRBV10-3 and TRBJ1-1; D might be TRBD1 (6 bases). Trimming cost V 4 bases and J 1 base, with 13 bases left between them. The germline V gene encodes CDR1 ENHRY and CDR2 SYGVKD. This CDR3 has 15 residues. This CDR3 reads CAISVTGKRNTEAFF. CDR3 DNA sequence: TGTGCCATCAGTGTAACAGGGAAAAGGAACACTGAAGCTTTCTTT.

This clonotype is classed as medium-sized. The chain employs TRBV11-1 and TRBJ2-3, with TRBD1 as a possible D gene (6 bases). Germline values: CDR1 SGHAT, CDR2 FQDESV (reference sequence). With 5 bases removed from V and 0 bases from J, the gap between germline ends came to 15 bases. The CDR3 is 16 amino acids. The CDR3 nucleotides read TGTGCCAGCAGCGGCAGAGGACAGCCTAGCACAGATACGCAGTATTTT. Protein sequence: CASSGRGQPSTDTQYF.

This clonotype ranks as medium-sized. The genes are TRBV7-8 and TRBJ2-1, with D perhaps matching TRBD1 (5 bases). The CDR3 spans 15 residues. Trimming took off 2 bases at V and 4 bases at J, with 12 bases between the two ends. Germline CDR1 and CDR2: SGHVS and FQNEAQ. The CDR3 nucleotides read TGTGCCAGCAGCTTAAATCGACAGTGGTACAATGAGCAGTTCTTC. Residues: CASSLNRQWYNEQFF.

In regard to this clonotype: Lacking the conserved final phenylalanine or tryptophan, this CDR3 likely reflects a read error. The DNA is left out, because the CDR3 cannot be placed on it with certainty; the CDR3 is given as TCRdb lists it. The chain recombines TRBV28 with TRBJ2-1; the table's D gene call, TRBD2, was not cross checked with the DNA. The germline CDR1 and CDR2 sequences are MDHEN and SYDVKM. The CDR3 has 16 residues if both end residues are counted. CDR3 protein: CASRRLAGGPEQYFGN.

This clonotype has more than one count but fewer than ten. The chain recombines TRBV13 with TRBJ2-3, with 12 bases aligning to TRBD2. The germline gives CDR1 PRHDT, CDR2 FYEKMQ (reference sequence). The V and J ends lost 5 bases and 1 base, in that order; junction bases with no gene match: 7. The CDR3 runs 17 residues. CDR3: CASSGPSGRAGTDTQYF. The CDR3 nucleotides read TGTGCCAGCAGCGGTCCTAGCGGGAGGGCCGGCACAGATACGCAGTATTTT.

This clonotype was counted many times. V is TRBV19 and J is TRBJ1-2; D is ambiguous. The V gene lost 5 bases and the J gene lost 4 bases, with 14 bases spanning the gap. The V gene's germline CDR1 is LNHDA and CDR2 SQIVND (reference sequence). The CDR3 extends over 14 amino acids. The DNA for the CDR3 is TGTGCCAGTAGTTCAGAAGCAGGTGTCTATGGCTACACCTTC. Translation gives CASSSEAGVYGYTF.

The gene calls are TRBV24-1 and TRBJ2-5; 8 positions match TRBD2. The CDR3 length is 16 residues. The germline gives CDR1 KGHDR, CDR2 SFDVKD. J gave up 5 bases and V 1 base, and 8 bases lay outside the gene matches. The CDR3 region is CATSDLLFGGVETQYF. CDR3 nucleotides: TGTGCCACCAGTGATTTATTGTTCGGGGGGGTGGAGACCCAGTACTTC.